Shown below are 5 T cell receptor beta chains from a single sample sequenced in a study of T cells in Graves' hyperthyroidism and ophthalmopathy. TCR beta CDR3 regions were amplified from RNA transcripts. In the first-round RT-PCR of the TCR CDR3, the HTBI primer set was used. TCRdb analysed the multiplex PCR reads with MiXCR anew, one entry per CDR3 protein. The table records 500,000 to 650,000 distinct CDR3 sequences, 17% of them present only once. The sequencing sample was made of blood. These receptor sequences come from a woman younger than 35 with Graves' ophthalmopathy.

This clonotype was counted ten times or more. J is TRBJ1-4 and V is TRBV30; D remains ambiguous. V lost 0 bases to trimming and J lost 8 bases, with 7 bases between them. This CDR3 spans 12 amino acids. Germline lookup yields CDR1 GTSNPN and CDR2 SVGIG (reference sequence). CDR3 nucleotides: TGTGCCTGGAGTGTACGGGAGGAAAAACTGTTTTTT. This translates into CAWSVREEKLFF.

The rearrangement uses TRBV6-2 or TRBV6-3 and TRBJ1-1, with D hard to call. CDR3 length: 14 amino acids. Germline V gene data show CDR1 as MNHEY and CDR2 as SVGEGT. The germline V and J ends were trimmed by 6 bases and 0 bases, with 11 bases remaining between them. The DNA for the CDR3 is TGTGCCAGCAGAAAAGTGGCGTTGAACACTGAAGCTTTCTTT. Its translation is CASRKVALNTEAFF.

At least ten counts were recorded for this clonotype. The V call is TRBV7-9, the J call TRBJ1-6; D not resolved. V was trimmed by 4 bases and J by 8 bases, leaving 3 bases between them. CDR1 is SEHNR, CDR2 FQNEAQ, per germline (reference sequence). CDR3 length: 11 residues. CDR3 region: CASSSDSPLHF. The DNA for the CDR3 is TGTGCCAGCAGCTCCGATTCACCCCTCCACTTT.

For the CDR3, the DNA is TGTGCCACCAGTGTAAGGGGTCAGGAGTTCTCCTACAATGAGCAGTTCTTC. This gives the protein CATSVRGQEFSYNEQFF. The rearrangement joins TRBV24-1 to TRBJ2-1; D possibly corresponds to TRBD1 (5 bases). Germline CDR1 is KGHDR and CDR2 is SFDVKD. The CDR3 length is 17 residues. Trimming stripped 5 bases from V and 0 bases from J, with 16 bases between.

The rearrangement links TRBV7-9 to TRBJ2-7; D perhaps matches TRBD1 (6 bases). The germline V gene has CDR1 SEHNR and CDR2 FQNEAQ (reference sequence). CDR3 size: 15 residues. V was trimmed by 1 base and J by 2 bases, leaving 12 bases between them. The CDR3 sequence is CASSLERGLTYEQYF. Here the CDR3 DNA reads TGTGCCAGCAGCTTAGAAAGGGGGTTAACCTACGAGCAGTACTTC.